A single T cell receptor beta chain is shown here with its context. Source study methods: It was from reference gene primer amplification that nucleated cell counts were estimated. The data were produced by immunoSEQ multiplex PCR, yet TCRdb's version contains in-frame clones alone and is incomplete. The V and J calls and clone size were taken over from that table, and D and trimming were inferred from the DNA. The table includes a few hundred thousand clones, 70% to 90% detected once. The record originates from a study of blood T cell repertoires in COVID-19. Study information: From the United States, Italy and Spain came samples of acute and convalescent COVID-19. In each case, the material was cDNA or gDNA derived from T cells, B-cell-depleted T cells, or PBMCs.

The CDR3 is made up of 15 amino acids. The TCR originated in a woman aged 45-60 years who had recovered from COVID-19. The chain employs TRBV21-1 and TRBJ2-7; the DNA was not compared with TRBD1, the D call given in the table. TRBV21-1 is classified as a pseudogene. What was sequenced was peripheral blood. The CDR3 loop reads CASSKGGRGEHEQYF. CDR3 coding DNA: TGTGCCAGCAGCAAAGGCGGCAGGGGGGAACACGAGCAGTACTTC.